The 14 T cell receptor beta chains in this list originate from one sample, sequenced in a study of molecular identifiers for immune sequencing clone quantification. One entry per CDR3 protein results from TCRdb running MiXCR on the PCR reads. The data contain approximately 9,800 distinct CDR3 sequences, 15% to 20% of them singletons. What was sequenced was naive CD8+ T cells from blood, with Jurkat cell RNA spiked in. Subset here: FACS-sorted CD8+CD4-CCR7+CD45RA+ naive T cells. These receptors came from a human donor in good health. Some libraries in this study had Jurkat cell RNA spiked in.

By proportion, this clonotype is medium-sized. The chain uses TRBV12-3 or TRBV12-4 and TRBJ1-1; TRBD1 agrees at 8 bases. The CDR3 consists of 13 residues. Trimming cost V 5 bases and J 7 bases; bases outside gene matches: 6. The CDR3 reads CASSPTGASEAFF. CDR3 sequence (DNA): TGTGCCAGCAGTCCGACAGGGGCGAGTGAAGCTTTCTTT.

This clonotype has a handful of counts. A read error may explain this, as a much larger clone is one base away. The chain links TRBV4-2 to TRBJ2-7; 11 bases match TRBD2. J gave up 6 bases and V 7 bases, and 17 bases lay outside the gene matches. Germline values: CDR1 LGHNA, CDR2 YNFKEQ. This CDR3 has 17 amino acids. CDR3 coding DNA: TGTGCCAGCAATCCACCGAACTTAGCGGGAGGGTTTGGCGAGCAGTACTTC. Protein: CASNPPNLAGGFGEQYF.

Relative to its sample, this clonotype is medium-sized. The chain combines TRBV7-2 with TRBJ2-7; 7 nucleotides match TRBD2. Per germline, CDR1 SGHTA and CDR2 FQGNSA. Losses at the gene ends were 1 base for V and 1 base for J; bases not matched to a gene: 10. The CDR3 runs to 17 residues. The CDR3 nucleotides read TGTGCCAGCAGCTTAGGGGCGGCGCGGGAGTCTTCCTACGAGCAGTACTTC. It is translated as CASSLGAARESSYEQYF.

This clonotype is medium-sized (0.01 to 0.1%). The chain joins TRBV4-1 to TRBJ1-1; TRBD1 aligns across 7 bases. J gave up 10 bases and V 0 bases, and 8 bases lay outside the gene matches. Germline V gene lookup returns CDR1 MGHRA and CDR2 YSYEKL. The CDR3 extends over 14 amino acids. The CDR3 spells CASSQEGGARGAFF. The DNA of the CDR3 is TGCGCCAGCAGCCAAGAAGGGGGCGCCCGGGGAGCTTTCTTT.

V is TRBV5-1 and J is TRBJ2-1; TRBD2 matches 13 bases. The CDR3 is 15 residues long. In germline, CDR1 is SGHRS, CDR2 YFSETQ. J lost 7 bases, V lost 6 bases, and 7 bases had no gene match. The CDR3 loop is CASNPGLAGENEQFF. In nucleotides, the CDR3 is TGCGCCAGCAACCCTGGACTAGCGGGAGAAAATGAGCAGTTCTTC. The whole variable domain, filled in from reference TRBV5-1 and TRBJ2-1, reads KAGVTQTPRYLIKTRGQQVTLSCSPISGHRSVSWYQQTPGQGLQFLFEYFSETQRNKGNFPGRFSGRQFSNSRSEMNVSTLELGDSALYLCASNPGLAGENEQFFGPGTRLTVL.

On this clonotype: A much larger clone differs by one base, so this may be a read error. CDR3 sequence (DNA): TGTGCCAGCAGCTTGGTCCCTAGCGGGAAGGATGAGCAGTTCTTC. Its protein is CASSLVPSGKDEQFF. The V gene is TRBV5-3, the J gene TRBJ2-1, with 9 bases aligning to TRBD2. TRBV5-3 is reported as an ORF; its role is uncertain. The CDR3 consists of 15 residues.

There are a few counts of this clonotype. The CDR3 ends on some other residue instead of the conserved phenylalanine or tryptophan, so this is likely a read error. The genes are TRBV6-2 or TRBV6-3 and TRBJ1-5; possibly TRBD1 for D (5 bases). Germline assignment: CDR1 MNHEY and CDR2 SVGEGT. This CDR3 region has 15 residues. V was pared by 3 bases and J by 2 bases, with 11 bases between. The CDR3 bases are TGTGCCAGCAGTTATCCGGGACGGGGCAATCAGCCCCAGCATCTT. It yields the protein CASSYPGRGNQPQHL.

This clonotype was seen repeatedly, ten times or more. The chain has TRBV29-1 and TRBJ2-2, with unresolved D. Germline CDR1 SQVTM, CDR2 ANQGSEA. The V end lost 3 bases, the J end lost 5 bases, and 4 bases lay between the germline ends. The CDR3 is 11 amino acids. CDR3 amino acids: CSVEGTGELFF. Written as DNA, the CDR3 is TGCAGCGTTGAGGGTACCGGGGAGCTGTTTTTT.

Of note for this clonotype: A much bigger clone sits one base away, suggesting this may be a read error. The chain links TRBV11-2 to TRBJ2-1; weak D call: TRBD2 (6 bases). The germline V gene has CDR1 SGHAT and CDR2 FQNNGV. This CDR3 has 18 residues. The CDR3 bases are TGTGCCAGCAGCTTAGAGACTAGTCTCTCCGGGCGCTACGATGAGCAGTTCTTC. This sequence encodes CASSLETSLSGRYDEQFF.

By sample fraction, this clonotype is medium-sized (0.01 to 0.1%). Here the CDR3 DNA reads TGTGCCAGTAGTTCCGGGACGACGAGAACAGATACGCAGTATTTT. Its protein is CASSSGTTRTDTQYF. The rearrangement uses TRBV19 and TRBJ2-3; D may match TRBD1 or TRBD2 (5 bases each). Germline CDR1 reads LNHDA; CDR2 reads SQIVND (reference sequence). The CDR3 runs to 15 residues. V was shortened by 5 bases and J by 3 bases, with 15 bases between the two germline ends. The full variable domain, in which reference TRBV19 and TRBJ2-3 provide the parts outside the CDR3, is DGGITQSPKYLFRKEGQNVTLSCEQNLNHDAMYWYRQDPGQGLRLIYYSQIVNDFQKGDIAEGYSVSREKKESFPLTVTSAQKNPTAFYLCASSSGTTRTDTQYFGPGTRLTVL.

This clonotype was detected ten times or more. The rearrangement uses TRBV6-1 and TRBJ1-5; TRBD1 might be the D (5 bases). Trimming left V 4 bases short and J 3 bases short, with 16 bases between. The V gene's germline CDR1 is MNHNS and CDR2 SASEGT. The CDR3 spans 16 residues. The CDR3 protein is CASSAARQRSNQPQHF. CDR3 coding DNA: TGTGCCAGCAGTGCCGCCCGACAGAGATCCAATCAGCCCCAGCATTTT.

The J gene is TRBJ1-2, the V gene TRBV7-9; D is undetermined. Between the trimmed V and J ends, which lost 2 bases and 8 bases, there was a span of 12 bases. CDR1 SEHNR and CDR2 FQNEAQ come from the germline V gene (reference sequence). CDR3 length equals 13 residues. The chain's CDR3 is CASSLSSVAGYTF. The CDR3 DNA follows: TGTGCCAGCAGCTTAAGTTCCGTGGCCGGCTACACCTTC.

This clonotype is medium-sized within its sample. The chain carries TRBV29-1 and TRBJ1-1; D is ambiguous. Germline lookup yields CDR1 SQVTM and CDR2 ANQGSEA. V was clipped by 3 bases and J by 6 bases, with 23 bases between them. CDR3 length: 16 residues. The CDR3 DNA follows: TGCAGCGTTGAGGGAATCGGAATGAGTGGGTTAGCTGAAGCTTTCTTT. Translated: CSVEGIGMSGLAEAFF.

This clonotype is labeled as medium-sized. This rearrangement joins TRBV29-1 to TRBJ2-3; TRBD2 matches 12 bases. The ends lost 7 bases at V and 4 bases at J; junction bases unmatched: 3. CDR1 and CDR2 from the germline V gene are SQVTM and ANQGSEA. This CDR3 is 13 amino acids long. CDR3 sequence: CSALAGGPDTQYF. The CDR3 DNA is TGCAGCGCTCTAGCGGGAGGGCCAGATACGCAGTATTTT.